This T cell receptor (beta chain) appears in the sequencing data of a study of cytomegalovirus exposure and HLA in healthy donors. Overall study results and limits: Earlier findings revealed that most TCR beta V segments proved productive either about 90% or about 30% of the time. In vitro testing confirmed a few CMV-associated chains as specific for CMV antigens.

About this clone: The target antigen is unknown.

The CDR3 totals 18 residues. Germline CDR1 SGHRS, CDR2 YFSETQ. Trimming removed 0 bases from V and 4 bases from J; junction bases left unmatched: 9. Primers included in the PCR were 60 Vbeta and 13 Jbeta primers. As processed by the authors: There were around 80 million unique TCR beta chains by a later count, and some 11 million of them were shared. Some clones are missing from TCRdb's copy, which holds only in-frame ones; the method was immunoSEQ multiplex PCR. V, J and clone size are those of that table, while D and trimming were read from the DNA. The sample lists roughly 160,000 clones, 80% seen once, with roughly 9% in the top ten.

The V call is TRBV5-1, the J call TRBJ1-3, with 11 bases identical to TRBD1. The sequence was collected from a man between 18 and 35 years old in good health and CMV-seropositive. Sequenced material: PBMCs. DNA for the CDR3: TGCGCCAGCAGCTTGGCCTATGGACAGGGGGCAGGAGGAAACACCATATATTTT. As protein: CASSLAYGQGAGGNTIYF.